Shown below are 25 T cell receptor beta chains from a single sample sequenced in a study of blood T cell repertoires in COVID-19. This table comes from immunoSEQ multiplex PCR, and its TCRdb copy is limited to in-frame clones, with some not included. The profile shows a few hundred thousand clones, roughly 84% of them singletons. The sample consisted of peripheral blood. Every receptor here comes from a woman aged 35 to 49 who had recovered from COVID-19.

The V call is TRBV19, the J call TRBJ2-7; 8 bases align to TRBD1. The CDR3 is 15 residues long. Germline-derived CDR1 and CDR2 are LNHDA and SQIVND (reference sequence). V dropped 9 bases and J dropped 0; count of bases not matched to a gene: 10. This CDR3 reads CASQKAGTGSYEQYF. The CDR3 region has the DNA TGTGCCAGCCAGAAAGCCGGGACAGGCTCCTACGAGCAGTACTTC.

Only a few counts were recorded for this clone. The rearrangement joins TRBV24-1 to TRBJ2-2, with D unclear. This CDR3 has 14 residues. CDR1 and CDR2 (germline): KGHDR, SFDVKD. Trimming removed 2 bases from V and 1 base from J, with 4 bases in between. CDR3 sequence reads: CATSDYRNTGELFF. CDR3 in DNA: TGTGCCACCAGTGATTACAGGAACACCGGGGAGCTGTTTTTT.

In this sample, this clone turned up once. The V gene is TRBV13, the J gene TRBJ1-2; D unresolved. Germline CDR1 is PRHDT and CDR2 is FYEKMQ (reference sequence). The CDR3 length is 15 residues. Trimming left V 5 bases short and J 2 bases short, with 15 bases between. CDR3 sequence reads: CASSRGRDLNYGYTF. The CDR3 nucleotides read TGTGCCAGCAGCCGCGGCCGAGATCTCAACTATGGCTACACCTTC. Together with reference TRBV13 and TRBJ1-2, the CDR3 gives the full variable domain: AAGVIQSPRHLIKEKRETATLKCYPIPRHDTVYWYQQGPGQDPQFLISFYEKMQSDKGSIPDRFSAQQFSDYHSELNMSSLELGDSALYFCASSRGRDLNYGYTFGSGTRLTVV.

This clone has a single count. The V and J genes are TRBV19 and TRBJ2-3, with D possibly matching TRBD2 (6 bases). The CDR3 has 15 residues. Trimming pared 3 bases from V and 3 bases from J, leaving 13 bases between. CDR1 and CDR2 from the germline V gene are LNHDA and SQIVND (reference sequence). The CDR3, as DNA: TGTGCCAGTAGTATTGGGGGGACCCAGACAGATACGCAGTATTTT. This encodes CASSIGGTQTDTQYF.

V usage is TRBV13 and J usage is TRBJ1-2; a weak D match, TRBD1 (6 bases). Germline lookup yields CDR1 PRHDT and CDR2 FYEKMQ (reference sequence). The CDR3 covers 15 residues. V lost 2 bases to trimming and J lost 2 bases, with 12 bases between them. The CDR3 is CASSLTQGANYGYTF. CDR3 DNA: TGTGCCAGCAGCTTAACACAGGGAGCCAACTATGGCTACACCTTC.

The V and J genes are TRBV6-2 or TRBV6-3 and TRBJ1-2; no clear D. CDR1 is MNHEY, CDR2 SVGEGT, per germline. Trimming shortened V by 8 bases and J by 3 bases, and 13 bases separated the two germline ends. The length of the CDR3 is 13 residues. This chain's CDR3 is CASGLRAYYGYTF. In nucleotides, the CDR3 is TGTGCCAGCGGCCTGAGGGCTTACTATGGCTACACCTTC.

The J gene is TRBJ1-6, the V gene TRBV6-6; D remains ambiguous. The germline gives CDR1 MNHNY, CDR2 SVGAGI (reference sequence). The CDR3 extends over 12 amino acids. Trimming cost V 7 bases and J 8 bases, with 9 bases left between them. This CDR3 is CASTQVDSPLHF. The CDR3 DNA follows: TGTGCCAGCACCCAGGTCGATTCACCCCTCCACTTT.

The CDR3 coding sequence is TGTGCCTGGAAACAGGGATCCAACACCGGGGAGCTGTTTTTT. It yields the protein CAWKQGSNTGELFF. This chain links TRBV30 with TRBJ2-2; tentative D call: TRBD1 (6 bases). Germline CDR1 GTSNPN, CDR2 SVGIG (reference sequence). Trimming removed 4 bases at V and 2 bases at J, with 11 bases between. CDR3 length equals 14 residues.

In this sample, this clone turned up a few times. CDR3 loop: CASRNPHGGYTF. The DNA for the CDR3 is TGTGCCAGCCGAAACCCCCACGGTGGCTACACCTTC. This rearrangement joins TRBV12-3 or TRBV12-4 to TRBJ1-2; no firm D call. Trimming left V 8 bases short and J 7 bases short, with 14 bases between. The CDR3 runs to 12 residues.

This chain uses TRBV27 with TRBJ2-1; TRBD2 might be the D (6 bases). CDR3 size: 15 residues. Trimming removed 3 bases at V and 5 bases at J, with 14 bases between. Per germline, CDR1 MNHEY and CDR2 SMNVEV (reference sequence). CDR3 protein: CASSFLPGTDNEQFF. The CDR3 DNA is TGTGCCAGCAGTTTCTTACCCGGGACTGACAATGAGCAGTTCTTC.

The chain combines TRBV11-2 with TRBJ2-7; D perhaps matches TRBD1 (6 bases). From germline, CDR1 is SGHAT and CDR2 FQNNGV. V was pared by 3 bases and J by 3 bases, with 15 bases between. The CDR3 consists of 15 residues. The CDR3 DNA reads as TGTGCCAGCAGCTTGCTTCAGGGGAGCCTCTACGAGCAGTACTTC. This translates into CASSLLQGSLYEQYF.

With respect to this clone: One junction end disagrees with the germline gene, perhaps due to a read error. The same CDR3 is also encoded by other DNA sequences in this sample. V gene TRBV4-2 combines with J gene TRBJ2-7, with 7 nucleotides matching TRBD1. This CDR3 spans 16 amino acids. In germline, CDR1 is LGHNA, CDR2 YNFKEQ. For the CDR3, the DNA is TGTGCCAGTAGCCAAGATTTTACAGGGGATTCCTACGAGCAGTACTTC. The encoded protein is CASSQDFTGDSYEQYF.

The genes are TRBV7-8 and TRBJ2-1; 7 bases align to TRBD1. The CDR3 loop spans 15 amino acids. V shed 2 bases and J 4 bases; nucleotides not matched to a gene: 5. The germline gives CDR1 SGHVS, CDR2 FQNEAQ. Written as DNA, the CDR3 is TGTGCCAGCAGCTTATCGGGACAGACTTACAATGAGCAGTTCTTC. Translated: CASSLSGQTYNEQFF.

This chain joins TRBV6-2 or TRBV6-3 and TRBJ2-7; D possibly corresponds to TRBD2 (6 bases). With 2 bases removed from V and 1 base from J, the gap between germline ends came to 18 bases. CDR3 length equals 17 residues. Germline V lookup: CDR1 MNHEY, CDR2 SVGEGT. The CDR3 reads CASSYPQASAGSYEQYF. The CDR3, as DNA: TGTGCCAGCAGTTACCCCCAGGCCTCCGCGGGGTCCTACGAGCAGTACTTC.

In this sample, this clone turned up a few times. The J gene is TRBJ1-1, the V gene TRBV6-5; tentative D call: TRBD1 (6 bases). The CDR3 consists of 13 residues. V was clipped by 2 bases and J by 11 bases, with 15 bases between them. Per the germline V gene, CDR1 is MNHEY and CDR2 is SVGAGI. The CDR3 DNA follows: TGTGCCAGCAGTTACCACGCAGGGGCACGGGCTTTCTTT. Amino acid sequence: CASSYHAGARAFF.

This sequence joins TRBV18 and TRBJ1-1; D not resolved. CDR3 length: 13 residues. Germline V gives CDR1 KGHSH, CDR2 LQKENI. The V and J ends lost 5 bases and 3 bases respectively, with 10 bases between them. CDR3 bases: TGTGCCAGCTCAACCGAACGGGACACTGAAGCTTTCTTT. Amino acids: CASSTERDTEAFF.

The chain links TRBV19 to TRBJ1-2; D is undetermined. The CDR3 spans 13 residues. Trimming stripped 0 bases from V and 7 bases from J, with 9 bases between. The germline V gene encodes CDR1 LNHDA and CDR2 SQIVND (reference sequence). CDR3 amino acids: CASSIDTRVGYTF. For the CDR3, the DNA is TGTGCCAGTAGTATAGATACGAGGGTTGGCTACACCTTC.

CDR3 sequence: CASSRGTGNTDTQYF. Written as DNA, the CDR3 is TGTGCCAGCAGTCGCGGGACAGGGAACACAGATACGCAGTATTTT. V and J are TRBV6-5 and TRBJ2-3; 9 nucleotides agree with TRBD1. V trimming: 5 bases; J trimming: 2 bases; junction bases outside the gene matches: 5. The germline gives CDR1 MNHEY, CDR2 SVGAGI. The CDR3 is 15 amino acids.

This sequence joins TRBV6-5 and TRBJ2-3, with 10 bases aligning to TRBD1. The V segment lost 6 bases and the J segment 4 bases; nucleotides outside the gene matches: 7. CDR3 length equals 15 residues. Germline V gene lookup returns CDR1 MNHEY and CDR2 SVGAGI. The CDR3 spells CASRRQGAPSDTQYF. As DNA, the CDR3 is TGTGCCAGCAGACGACAGGGGGCCCCCTCAGATACGCAGTATTTT.

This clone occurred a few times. The CDR3: CASSLAGSGSSVAFF. In nucleotides, the CDR3 is TGCGCCAGCAGCTTGGCGGGATCGGGATCGAGCGTGGCTTTCTTT. This chain links TRBV5-1 with TRBJ1-1; D unclear. The CDR3 is 15 residues long. In germline, CDR1 is SGHRS, CDR2 YFSETQ. V was shortened by 0 bases and J by 11 bases, with 20 bases between the two germline ends.

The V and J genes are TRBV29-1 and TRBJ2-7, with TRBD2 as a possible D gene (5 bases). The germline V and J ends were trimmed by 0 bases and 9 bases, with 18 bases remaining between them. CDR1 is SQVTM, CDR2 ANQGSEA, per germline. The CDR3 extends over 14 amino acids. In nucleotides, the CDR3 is TGCAGCGTTGAAGATCCCGGGAACCCCTTAGGGCAGTACTTC. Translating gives CSVEDPGNPLGQYF.

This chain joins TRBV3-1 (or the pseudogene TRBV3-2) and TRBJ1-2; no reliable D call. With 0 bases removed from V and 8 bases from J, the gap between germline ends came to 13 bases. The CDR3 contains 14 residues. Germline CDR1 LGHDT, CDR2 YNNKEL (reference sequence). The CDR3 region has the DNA TGTGCCAGCAGCCAAGACCCCCTGCTAACGGGCTACACCTTC. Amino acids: CASSQDPLLTGYTF.

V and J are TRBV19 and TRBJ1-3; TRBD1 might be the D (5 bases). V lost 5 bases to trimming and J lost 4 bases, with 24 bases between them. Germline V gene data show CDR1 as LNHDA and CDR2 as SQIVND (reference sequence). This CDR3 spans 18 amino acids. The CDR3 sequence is CASSSLGLSFRSGNTIYF. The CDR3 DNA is TGTGCCAGTAGTTCACTGGGACTTTCCTTTCGGTCGGGAAACACCATATATTTT.

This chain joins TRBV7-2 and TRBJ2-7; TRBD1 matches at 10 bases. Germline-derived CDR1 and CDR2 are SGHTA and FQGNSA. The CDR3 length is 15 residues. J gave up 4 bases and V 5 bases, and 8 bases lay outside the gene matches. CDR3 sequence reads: CASSPVGQGVYEQYF. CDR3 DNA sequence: TGTGCCAGCAGCCCCGTTGGACAGGGGGTTTACGAGCAGTACTTC.

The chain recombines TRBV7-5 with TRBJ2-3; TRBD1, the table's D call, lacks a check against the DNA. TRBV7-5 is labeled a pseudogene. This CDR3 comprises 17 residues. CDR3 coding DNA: TGTGCCAGAAGCTTAGGAAGGTGGGCAGTTTACACAGATACGCAGTATTTT. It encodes CARSLGRWAVYTDTQYF.